This is a list of T cell receptor beta chains from one sample in a study of glioma-infiltrating T cells after dendritic cell vaccination. Only in-frame clones appear in the TCRdb table, and some are missing; sequencing was by immunoSEQ multiplex PCR. Found here are fewer than 65,000 clones, around nine tenths of them singletons; the top ten hold around 5%. The sample in question was blood, obtained after dendritic cell vaccination. All receptors come from a human donor with glioblastoma. Both conserved end residues are part of each CDR3. A D gene is named only where the DNA matches it firmly. Only some rows state a clone size, as once, few, many or a class for expanded clones.

v_call: TRBV5-1
clone_size: .
d_call: TRBD1
j_call: TRBJ2-7
cdr3_length: 16
cdr3_nt: TGCGCCAGCAGCTTGGCCTTGGGGACAGGGCGGAACGAGCAGTACTTC
cdr3_aa: CASSLALGTGRNEQYF

v_call: TRBV19
clone_size: .
d_call: .
j_call: TRBJ2-1
cdr3_length: 14
cdr3_nt: TGTGCCAGTAACGAAGGCGGGCCATACAATGAGCAGTTCTTC
cdr3_aa: CASNEGGPYNEQFF

v_call: TRBV10-3
clone_size: few
d_call: TRBD1
j_call: TRBJ1-3
cdr3_length: 14
cdr3_nt: TGTGCCATCAAGACAGGGGGCTCAGGAAACACCATATATTTT
cdr3_aa: CAIKTGGSGNTIYF

v_call: TRBV29-1
clone_size: .
d_call: TRBD1
j_call: TRBJ1-1
cdr3_length: 12
cdr3_nt: TGCAGCGGTTACAGGGGAGGAACTGAAGCTTTCTTT
cdr3_aa: CSGYRGGTEAFF

v_call: TRBV19
clone_size: .
d_call: TRBD1
j_call: TRBJ1-2
cdr3_length: 14
cdr3_nt: TGTGCCAGTAGTACCGGACAGGCTAACTATGGCTACACCTTC
cdr3_aa: CASSTGQANYGYTF

v_call: TRBV30
clone_size: .
d_call: .
j_call: TRBJ1-5
cdr3_length: 14
cdr3_nt: TGTGCCTGGAGTGTGGGGGCTGGTAATCAGCCCCAGCATTTT
cdr3_aa: CAWSVGAGNQPQHF

v_call: TRBV28
clone_size: .
d_call: .
j_call: TRBJ2-3
cdr3_length: 16
cdr3_nt: TGTGCCAGCACCACGAGCGGATCCAAGATCACAGATACGCAGTATTTT
cdr3_aa: CASTTSGSKITDTQYF

v_call: TRBV29-1
clone_size: once
d_call: .
j_call: TRBJ1-1
cdr3_length: 13
cdr3_nt: TGCAGCGTTGTGTACAGCCTCAACACTGAAGCTTTCTTT
cdr3_aa: CSVVYSLNTEAFF

v_call: TRBV7-9
clone_size: .
d_call: TRBD1
j_call: TRBJ1-1
cdr3_length: 13
cdr3_nt: TGTGCCAGCAGCGAAGGACAGGGCACTGAAGCTTTCTTT
cdr3_aa: CASSEGQGTEAFF

v_call: TRBV5-1
clone_size: .
d_call: .
j_call: TRBJ2-5
cdr3_length: 12
cdr3_nt: TGCGCCAGCAGCTCGCAGGGGGAGACCCAGTACTTC
cdr3_aa: CASSSQGETQYF

v_call: TRBV29-1
clone_size: .
d_call: .
j_call: TRBJ1-5
cdr3_length: 13
cdr3_nt: TGCAGCGTTCGGGGTCTCGGCAATCAGCCCCAGCATTTT
cdr3_aa: CSVRGLGNQPQHF

v_call: TRBV10-3
clone_size: .
d_call: .
j_call: TRBJ2-7
cdr3_length: 15
cdr3_nt: TGTGCCATCCGCCATCACGGGGAAAGAAGGTACGAGCAGTACTTC
cdr3_aa: CAIRHHGERRYEQYF

v_call: TRBV7-9
clone_size: .
d_call: TRBD2
j_call: TRBJ2-7
cdr3_length: 14
cdr3_nt: TGTGCCAGCAGCTTTAGCGGGAGGGCGTACGAGCAGTACTTC
cdr3_aa: CASSFSGRAYEQYF

v_call: TRBV29-1
clone_size: .
d_call: TRBD2
j_call: TRBJ2-3
cdr3_length: 12
cdr3_nt: TGCAGCGTTGCACTAGCGGCCCATACGCAGTATTTT
cdr3_aa: CSVALAAHTQYF

v_call: TRBV19
clone_size: .
d_call: TRBD2
j_call: TRBJ2-3
cdr3_length: 16
cdr3_nt: TGTGCCAGTAGTATAGAACTAGCGGTTCGCACAGATACGCAGTATTTT
cdr3_aa: CASSIELAVRTDTQYF

v_call: TRBV5-1
clone_size: .
d_call: TRBD1
j_call: TRBJ2-7
cdr3_length: 12
cdr3_nt: TGCGCCAGCAGTGGGACAGGGTCCGAGCAGTACTTC
cdr3_aa: CASSGTGSEQYF

v_call: TRBV4-3
clone_size: once
d_call: .
j_call: TRBJ2-5
cdr3_length: 15
cdr3_nt: TGCGCCAGCAGCCAAGATGGTTGGGGGGAAGAGACCCAGTACTTC
cdr3_aa: CASSQDGWGEETQYF

v_call: TRBV2
clone_size: .
d_call: TRBD1
j_call: TRBJ1-5
cdr3_length: 15
cdr3_nt: TGTGCCAGCAGCCCGGGACAGGGCAACAATCAGCCCCAGCATTTT
cdr3_aa: CASSPGQGNNQPQHF

v_call: TRBV4-1
clone_size: .
d_call: TRBD1
j_call: TRBJ1-5
cdr3_length: 15
cdr3_nt: TGCGCCAGCAGCCGGGGGACAGGCTCGAATCAGCCCCAGCATTTT
cdr3_aa: CASSRGTGSNQPQHF

v_call: TRBV7-2
clone_size: .
d_call: .
j_call: TRBJ2-1
cdr3_length: 16
cdr3_nt: TGTGCCAGCAGCTTAGCGCTTGGTAGCCTAAGCAATGAGCAGTTCTTC
cdr3_aa: CASSLALGSLSNEQFF

v_call: TRBV27
clone_size: .
d_call: .
j_call: TRBJ2-5
cdr3_length: 13
cdr3_nt: TGTGCCAGCAGCGCGACTCCCCAAGAGACCCAGTACTTC
cdr3_aa: CASSATPQETQYF

v_call: TRBV5-1
clone_size: .
d_call: .
j_call: TRBJ2-1
cdr3_length: 15
cdr3_nt: TGCGCCAGCAGCTTCCGGGCAGGGGTGGACAATGAGCAGTTCTTC
cdr3_aa: CASSFRAGVDNEQFF

v_call: TRBV7-3
clone_size: .
d_call: .
j_call: TRBJ1-1
cdr3_length: 14
cdr3_nt: TGTGCCAGCAGCGCGACAGTCCAGGACACTGAAGCTTTCTTT
cdr3_aa: CASSATVQDTEAFF

v_call: TRBV25-1
clone_size: .
d_call: .
j_call: TRBJ2-1
cdr3_length: 15
cdr3_nt: TGTGCCAGCAGTGATTGGACATCCTCCAACAATGAGCAGTTCTTC
cdr3_aa: CASSDWTSSNNEQFF

v_call: TRBV28
clone_size: few
d_call: .
j_call: TRBJ2-7
cdr3_length: 11
cdr3_nt: TGTGCCAGCAGTATAACCTACGAGCAGTACTTC
cdr3_aa: CASSITYEQYF

v_call: TRBV19
clone_size: .
d_call: TRBD2
j_call: TRBJ2-2
cdr3_length: 13
cdr3_nt: TGTGCCAGTAGGACTAGCGGGAGGGGGGAGCTGTTTTTT
cdr3_aa: CASRTSGRGELFF

v_call: TRBV11-3
clone_size: .
d_call: .
j_call: TRBJ1-4
cdr3_length: 15
cdr3_nt: TGTGCCAGCAGCCGTACAGGGTTGGCTAATGAAAAACTGTTTTTT
cdr3_aa: CASSRTGLANEKLFF

v_call: TRBV28
clone_size: once
d_call: TRBD1
j_call: TRBJ2-7
cdr3_length: 15
cdr3_nt: TGTGCCAGCAGTTCCCGCGACAGGGGGGTCTACGAGCAGTACTTC
cdr3_aa: CASSSRDRGVYEQYF

v_call: TRBV28
clone_size: .
d_call: .
j_call: TRBJ1-5
cdr3_length: 15
cdr3_nt: TGTGCCAGCAGTTTAAAGGGAGGGGGCAATCAGCCCCAGCATTTT
cdr3_aa: CASSLKGGGNQPQHF

v_call: TRBV10-3
clone_size: .
d_call: TRBD1
j_call: TRBJ1-5
cdr3_length: 16
cdr3_nt: TGTGCCATCAGTGAGTCTAGGACAGGGATAAGTCAGCCCCAGCATTTT
cdr3_aa: CAISESRTGISQPQHF

v_call: TRBV19
clone_size: .
d_call: .
j_call: TRBJ1-5
cdr3_length: 14
cdr3_nt: TGTGCCAGTAGTCCTTACACCGGCAATCAGCCCCAGCATTTT
cdr3_aa: CASSPYTGNQPQHF

v_call: TRBV7-7
clone_size: .
d_call: TRBD1
j_call: TRBJ2-7
cdr3_length: 13
cdr3_nt: TGTGCTAGCAGCCCAGGGGGATACTACGAGCAGTACTTC
cdr3_aa: CASSPGGYYEQYF

v_call: TRBV7-8
clone_size: .
d_call: TRBD2
j_call: TRBJ2-1
cdr3_length: 15
cdr3_nt: TGTGCCAGCAGCCCAACAAGCGGGAGTAGCAATGAGCAGTTCTTC
cdr3_aa: CASSPTSGSSNEQFF

v_call: TRBV29-1
clone_size: .
d_call: .
j_call: TRBJ1-1
cdr3_length: 13
cdr3_nt: TGCAGCGTTTTCAGGGGATCTGGCACTGAAGCTTTCTTT
cdr3_aa: CSVFRGSGTEAFF

v_call: TRBV5-1
clone_size: .
d_call: TRBD1
j_call: TRBJ1-2
cdr3_length: 17
cdr3_nt: TGCGCCAGCAGCTCCGGACAGGTGGACCGATTATACTATGGCTACACCTTC
cdr3_aa: CASSSGQVDRLYYGYTF

v_call: TRBV7-9
clone_size: .
d_call: TRBD1
j_call: TRBJ1-1
cdr3_length: 14
cdr3_nt: TGTGCCAGCAGGGGGACAGGAAGGAACACTGAAGCTTTCTTT
cdr3_aa: CASRGTGRNTEAFF

v_call: TRBV18
clone_size: .
d_call: TRBD1
j_call: TRBJ2-4
cdr3_length: 12
cdr3_nt: TGTGCCAGCTCCGGGACAGAAAACATTCAGTACTTC
cdr3_aa: CASSGTENIQYF

v_call: TRBV7-9
clone_size: .
d_call: TRBD1
j_call: TRBJ1-2
cdr3_length: 13
cdr3_nt: TGTGCCAGCAGCCCCGGGACAGGGAGCGGCTACACCTTC
cdr3_aa: CASSPGTGSGYTF

v_call: TRBV6-4
clone_size: .
d_call: .
j_call: TRBJ2-7
cdr3_length: 13
cdr3_nt: TGTGCCAGCACCGGTAGCCCTAACTACGAGCAGTACTTC
cdr3_aa: CASTGSPNYEQYF

v_call: TRBV4-2
clone_size: .
d_call: .
j_call: TRBJ2-5
cdr3_length: 13
cdr3_nt: TGTGCCAGCAGCCAAGTGGCCCGAGAGACCCAGTACTTC
cdr3_aa: CASSQVARETQYF

v_call: TRBV5-6
clone_size: .
d_call: .
j_call: TRBJ1-5
cdr3_length: 15
cdr3_nt: TGTGCCAGCAGCTTTGGCGGCTCCTTCAATCAGCCCCAGCATTTT
cdr3_aa: CASSFGGSFNQPQHF

v_call: TRBV27
clone_size: .
d_call: TRBD1
j_call: TRBJ1-1
cdr3_length: 17
cdr3_nt: TGTGCCAGCAGTCCTCGGGACAGCCTGAGAGGGAACACTGAAGCTTTCTTT
cdr3_aa: CASSPRDSLRGNTEAFF

v_call: TRBV7-9
clone_size: .
d_call: .
j_call: TRBJ1-5
cdr3_length: 14
cdr3_nt: TGTGCCAGCAGCTCCGCGTTACAGGGCCAGCCCCAGCATTTT
cdr3_aa: CASSSALQGQPQHF

v_call: TRBV7-2
clone_size: .
d_call: TRBD1
j_call: TRBJ1-1
cdr3_length: 14
cdr3_nt: TGTGCCAGCAGCTTAGGGGACAGGGGGTTTTTAGCTTTCTTT
cdr3_aa: CASSLGDRGFLAFF

v_call: TRBV7-2
clone_size: .
d_call: .
j_call: TRBJ1-4
cdr3_length: 14
cdr3_nt: TGTGCCAGCAGCGAGAGAGGAGGTTGGGAAAAACTGTTTTTT
cdr3_aa: CASSERGGWEKLFF

v_call: TRBV4-3
clone_size: .
d_call: .
j_call: TRBJ2-7
cdr3_length: 15
cdr3_nt: TGCGCCAGCAGCCTACAAGATACCCCAGGGTACGAGCAGTACTTC
cdr3_aa: CASSLQDTPGYEQYF

v_call: TRBV5-1
clone_size: .
d_call: .
j_call: TRBJ2-5
cdr3_length: 15
cdr3_nt: TGCGCCAGCAGCTTGGTGGCGGGATCGGGGGAGACCCAGTACTTC
cdr3_aa: CASSLVAGSGETQYF

v_call: TRBV2
clone_size: few
d_call: .
j_call: TRBJ2-7
cdr3_length: 12
cdr3_nt: TGTGCCAGCAGTGAAGCTCGGGTTCCGCAGTACTTC
cdr3_aa: CASSEARVPQYF

v_call: TRBV15
clone_size: once
d_call: TRBD2
j_call: TRBJ2-3
cdr3_length: 18
cdr3_nt: TGTGCCACCAGCAGAGATTACTTCCTAGCGGGGAGCACAGATACGCAGTATTTT
cdr3_aa: CATSRDYFLAGSTDTQYF

v_call: TRBV4-3
clone_size: .
d_call: .
j_call: TRBJ1-2
cdr3_length: 11
cdr3_nt: TGCGCCAGCAGCCAAGATAGGCGGTACACCTTC
cdr3_aa: CASSQDRRYTF

v_call: TRBV2
clone_size: .
d_call: .
j_call: TRBJ1-4
cdr3_length: 16
cdr3_nt: TGTGCCAGCAGTGAGTCCCCCCAGGGTCTTCCTGAAAAACTGTTTTTT
cdr3_aa: CASSESPQGLPEKLFF

v_call: TRBV19
clone_size: .
d_call: TRBD1
j_call: TRBJ1-4
cdr3_length: 14
cdr3_nt: TGTGCCAGTAAGGGACAGGCAACTAATGAAAAACTGTTTTTT
cdr3_aa: CASKGQATNEKLFF

v_call: TRBV5-1
clone_size: .
d_call: TRBD1
j_call: TRBJ2-1
cdr3_length: 15
cdr3_nt: TGCGCCAGCAGCTTGGGACAGGGTGGAGGCTATGAGCAGTTCTTC
cdr3_aa: CASSLGQGGGYEQFF

v_call: TRBV6-1
clone_size: .
d_call: .
j_call: TRBJ1-4
cdr3_length: 15
cdr3_nt: TGTGCCAGCGAGGGACACCTCGCAACTAATGAAAAACTGTTTTTT
cdr3_aa: CASEGHLATNEKLFF

v_call: TRBV6-6
clone_size: .
d_call: TRBD2
j_call: TRBJ2-1
cdr3_length: 12
cdr3_nt: TGTGCCAGCAGTTACGCGGGAGATGAGCAGTTCTTC
cdr3_aa: CASSYAGDEQFF